This paragraph covers one T cell receptor beta chain sequence. As originally analysed: Researchers report that nucleated cell counts were estimated from reference gene primer amplification. The data were produced by immunoSEQ multiplex PCR, yet TCRdb's version contains in-frame clones alone and is incomplete. The V and J calls and clone size are taken from that table; D and trimming were inferred from the DNA. The data hold roughly 250,000 clones, with roughly 84% observed a single time. This sample stems from a study of blood T cell repertoires in COVID-19. Study in general: COVID-19 samples from acute and convalescent phases originated in the United States, Italy and Spain. From T cells, B-cell-depleted T cells, or PBMCs came the material, which was cDNA or gDNA.

Germline-derived CDR1 and CDR2 are MDHEN and SYDVKM. The CDR3 spans 14 residues. V was pared by 6 bases and J by 4 bases, with 4 bases of the junction left unmatched. The sequenced sample was peripheral blood. V and J are TRBV28 and TRBJ1-5; 9 bases map to TRBD1. The sequence came from a woman between 45 and 60 years old with acute or convalescent COVID-19. For the CDR3, the DNA is TGTGCCAGCAGGATACAGGGGGCTAATCAGCCCCAGCATTTT. Its translation is CASRIQGANQPQHF.